The next 28 T cell receptor beta chains were all read from a single sample in a study of beta chain features in type 1 diabetes (dated by TCRdb to 2016 to 2018). The investigation overall reported the following: A moderate but significant shortening of TCRB CDR3 length was observed in type 1 diabetes patients in all four CD4+ subsets.

Receptor libraries were prepared by the immunoSEQ multiplex PCR assay. The entire isolated RNA was reverse transcribed using the High Capacity cDNA Reverse Transcription Kit, and thus expressed TCRB transcripts were sequenced. TCRdb re-hosts the immuneACCESS table, in-frame sequences only. Its copies lack some clones; in the studies checked, an unresolved V gene accounts for under half of them, and the cause for the rest is not known. The sample table records about 340,000 clones; approximately 13% of these occur just once. 0.015% of the sample is held by the ten biggest clonotypes. These receptors are not linked to any known antigen. Sequenced sample: naive CD4+ T cells from blood. The cell subset or site label, read with the paper, signifies: true naive CD4+ T cells. The origin of the receptors is a woman in her late teens or twenties with type 1 diabetes.

This clone was observed a few times. V and J are TRBV5-1 and TRBJ1-1; 7 bases are a match to TRBD1. The CDR3 has 13 amino acids. V was pared by 4 bases and J by 6 bases, with 6 bases of the junction left unmatched. Per the germline V gene, CDR1 is SGHRS and CDR2 is YFSETQ. CDR3 sequence: CASSGQVSAEAFF. As DNA, the CDR3 is TGCGCCAGCAGCGGACAGGTTTCCGCTGAAGCTTTCTTT.

The V and J genes are TRBV9 and TRBJ2-7; TRBD1 agrees at 8 bases. This CDR3 contains 13 residues. Trimming cost V 2 bases and J 4 bases; bases outside gene matches: 2. Germline assignment: CDR1 SGDLS and CDR2 YYNGEE. Here the CDR3 reads CASSVDRGYEQYF. CDR3 nucleotide sequence: TGTGCCAGCAGCGTCGACAGGGGTTACGAGCAGTACTTC.

The chain recombines TRBV25-1 with TRBJ2-5; 8 nucleotides line up with TRBD1. Germline assignment: CDR1 MGHDK and CDR2 SYGVNS. CDR3 size: 16 residues. Trimming at V came to 7 bases and at J to 5 bases, leaving 15 bases not matched to a gene. The CDR3 coding sequence is TGTGCCAGCACCACACCCGTGGCAGGGGGCAGGGAGACCCAGTACTTC. Protein sequence: CASTTPVAGGRETQYF.

This clone showed up just a few times. J is TRBJ1-2 and V is TRBV19; D is possibly TRBD1 (6 bases). With 5 bases removed from V and 7 bases from J, the gap between germline ends came to 17 bases. This CDR3 has 14 residues. Germline CDR1 and CDR2: LNHDA and SQIVND (reference sequence). CDR3 DNA sequence: TGTGCCAGTAGTTTCCTCCGGACAGAGTCTGGCTACACCTTC. This translates into CASSFLRTESGYTF.

The V call is TRBV7-2, the J call TRBJ2-6; possibly TRBD2 for D (6 bases). This CDR3 spans 18 amino acids. Germline CDR1 and CDR2: SGHTA and FQGNSA. Trimming shortened V by 5 bases and J by 0 bases, and 17 bases separated the two germline ends. CDR3 sequence (DNA): TGTGCCAGCAGCCTAACTAGCACGGCAAGCTCTGGGGCCAACGTCCTGACTTTC. Translation gives CASSLTSTASSGANVLTF.

The J gene is TRBJ2-3, the V gene TRBV7-9; TRBD2 matches 7 bases. Germline values: CDR1 SEHNR, CDR2 FQNEAQ (reference sequence). The CDR3 sequence is 17 residues long. Losses at the gene ends were 5 bases for V and 5 bases for J; bases not matched to a gene: 16. The DNA of the CDR3 is TGTGCCAGCAGCCCACCTCGGGGGAGGGTCGGCGAAGATACGCAGTATTTT. Amino acids: CASSPPRGRVGEDTQYF.

This clone was observed a handful of times. The chain links TRBV7-2 to TRBJ2-3; TRBD2 agrees at 10 bases. The trim removed 5 bases at V and 4 bases at J, leaving 3 bases unmatched. The CDR3 consists of 14 residues. Germline lookup yields CDR1 SGHTA and CDR2 FQGNSA. The CDR3 sequence: CASSTLAGSDTQYF. The CDR3 DNA reads TGTGCCAGCAGCACACTAGCGGGATCAGATACGCAGTATTTT.

The chain carries TRBV29-1 and TRBJ2-5, with TRBD2 identical over 12 bases. The CDR3 has 14 amino acids. Germline CDR1 and CDR2: SQVTM and ANQGSEA. J gave up 5 bases and V 4 bases, and 5 bases lay outside the gene matches. The CDR3 loop is CSVVLAGGPETQYF. Here the CDR3 DNA reads TGCAGCGTTGTTCTAGCGGGAGGGCCGGAGACCCAGTACTTC.

The chain employs TRBV14 and TRBJ2-7; 11 bases agree with TRBD2. This CDR3 spans 17 amino acids. With V trimmed by 5 bases and J by 2 bases, 11 bases remained unmatched. Germline V gene sequence: CDR1 SGHDN, CDR2 FVKESK. Here the CDR3 reads CASSSRWGTSGTYEQYF. The CDR3 nucleotides read TGTGCCAGCAGCTCAAGGTGGGGGACTAGCGGTACCTACGAGCAGTACTTC.

J is TRBJ2-1 and V is TRBV13; perhaps TRBD2 as D (5 bases). With 7 bases removed from V and 7 bases from J, the gap between germline ends came to 8 bases. Germline V gives CDR1 PRHDT, CDR2 FYEKMQ (reference sequence). CDR3 length equals 11 residues. The CDR3 protein is CASTGSNEQFF. The CDR3 DNA reads as TGTGCCAGCACGGGGTCGAATGAGCAGTTCTTC.

The CDR3 nucleotides are TGCGCCAGCAGCGCATTGACTAGCGCCACTAGCACAGATACGCAGTATTTT. As protein: CASSALTSATSTDTQYF. The chain combines TRBV5-1 with TRBJ2-3; the match to TRBD2 covers 8 bases. The CDR3 is 17 amino acids. CDR1 is SGHRS and CDR2 is YFSETQ in the germline V gene. V was pared by 4 bases and J by 0 bases, with 10 bases of the junction left unmatched.

This clone was picked up one time. V gene TRBV7-8 combines with J gene TRBJ2-7; 9 bases align to TRBD1. The CDR3 runs 15 residues. Germline CDR1 is SGHVS and CDR2 is FQNEAQ. Losses at the gene ends were 0 bases for V and 6 bases for J; bases not matched to a gene: 6. CDR3 coding DNA: TGTGCCAGCAGCTTAGCCAGGACAGGGGTCTCCGAGCAGTACGTC. Translating gives CASSLARTGVSEQYV.

Points on this clone: The same CDR3 is also encoded by other DNA sequences in this sample. The rearrangement joins TRBV18 to TRBJ1-2; D may be TRBD1 (6 bases). CDR1 and CDR2 from the germline V gene are KGHSH and LQKENI. The V end was cut by 2 bases, the J end by 8 bases, with 9 bases between. The CDR3 extends over 12 amino acids. CDR3: CASSPNREGYTF. The CDR3 nucleotides read TGTGCCAGCTCACCAAACAGGGAAGGCTACACCTTC.

This clone was found a few times. This chain links TRBV5-1 with TRBJ2-1; TRBD2 matches at 13 bases. The germline gives CDR1 SGHRS, CDR2 YFSETQ. This CDR3 has 16 residues. The V and J ends lost 5 bases and 6 bases, in that order; junction bases with no gene match: 8. The CDR3 is CASSSPGLAGVNEQFF. CDR3 bases: TGCGCCAGCAGTTCGCCCGGACTAGCGGGAGTCAATGAGCAGTTCTTC.

This clone was counted only a few times. This chain links TRBV18 with TRBJ2-1; TRBD2 might be the D (5 bases). Germline V CDR1 and CDR2: KGHSH, LQKENI. V was trimmed by 1 base and J by 8 bases, leaving 15 bases between them. The CDR3 has 15 residues. The CDR3 is CASSPRWSAGDEQFF. The CDR3 coding sequence is TGTGCCAGCTCACCACGATGGTCGGCGGGCGATGAGCAGTTCTTC.

The rearrangement joins TRBV28 to TRBJ2-7, with TRBD1 matching over 8 bases. J lost 3 bases, V lost 1 base, and 5 bases had no gene match. The length of the CDR3 is 15 residues. Germline CDR1 MDHEN, CDR2 SYDVKM. The CDR3: CASSLYGTGNYEQYF. CDR3 nucleotides: TGTGCCAGCAGTTTATATGGGACAGGCAACTACGAGCAGTACTTC. The full variable domain, in which reference TRBV28 and TRBJ2-7 provide the parts outside the CDR3, is DVKVTQSSRYLVKRTGEKVFLECVQDMDHENMFWYRQDPGLGLRLIYFSYDVKMKEKGDIPEGYSVSREKKERFSLILESASTNQTSMYLCASSLYGTGNYEQYFGPGTRLTVT.

CDR3 sequence reads: CASSTEAGEDGELFF. In nucleotides, the CDR3 is TGTGCCAGCAGCACCGAAGCGGGAGAGGACGGGGAGCTGTTTTTT. The J gene is TRBJ2-2, the V gene TRBV5-4; 8 nucleotides align to TRBD2. This CDR3 spans 15 amino acids. Germline V gene data show CDR1 as SGHNT and CDR2 as YYREEE (reference sequence). The J segment lost 7 bases and the V segment lost 4 bases, leaving 9 bases of the junction unmatched.

This clone was seen a handful of times. This chain uses TRBV5-4 with TRBJ2-7, with TRBD2 as a possible D gene (6 bases). With 2 bases removed from V and 3 bases from J, the gap between germline ends came to 12 bases. CDR1 is SGHNT, CDR2 YYREEE, per germline (reference sequence). The CDR3 extends over 14 amino acids. The CDR3 here is CASSFVGSLYEQYF. DNA for the CDR3: TGTGCCAGCAGCTTCGTCGGGAGCCTCTACGAGCAGTACTTC.

This clone has a count of ten or more. The CDR3 here is CASSHYGQTNIEQYV. In nucleotides, the CDR3 is TGCGCCAGCAGTCACTACGGACAGACGAACATCGAGCAGTACGTC. The chain recombines TRBV23-1 with TRBJ2-7; D might be TRBD1 (6 bases). TRBV23-1 is marked as an open reading frame, function uncertain. The length of the CDR3 is 15 residues. V was cut by 3 bases and J by 6 bases, with 18 bases left in between.

V usage is TRBV5-1 and J usage is TRBJ1-1; TRBD1 aligns across 9 bases. V shed 3 bases and J 1 base; nucleotides not matched to a gene: 7. The V gene's germline CDR1 is SGHRS and CDR2 YFSETQ. The CDR3 is 16 residues long. The CDR3 protein is CASSSTGGRGNTEAFF. The CDR3 bases are TGCGCCAGCAGCTCGACAGGGGGAAGGGGGAACACTGAAGCTTTCTTT.

The chain carries TRBV30 and TRBJ2-6, with TRBD1 as a possible D gene (6 bases). The CDR3 has 13 residues. Germline assignment: CDR1 GTSNPN and CDR2 SVGIG (reference sequence). The CDR3 nucleotides read TGTGCTACCACAGGGTCTGGGGCCAACGTCCTGACTTTC. The encoded protein is CATTGSGANVLTF.

The chain carries TRBV28 and TRBJ2-7, with 11 bases aligning to TRBD2. Per the germline V gene, CDR1 is MDHEN and CDR2 is SYDVKM. J gave up 3 bases and V 3 bases, and 4 bases lay outside the gene matches. CDR3 size: 15 residues. The CDR3 protein is CASSLGSGRVYEQYF. The CDR3 DNA reads TGTGCCAGCAGTTTGGGTAGCGGGAGGGTCTACGAGCAGTACTTC.

Note on this clone: The sample carries other DNA sequences with the same CDR3. The gene calls are TRBV18 and TRBJ1-5; 8 bases align to TRBD1. The V and J ends lost 3 bases and 3 bases, in that order; junction bases with no gene match: 1. CDR1 is KGHSH and CDR2 is LQKENI in the germline V gene. The CDR3 has 14 amino acids. The DNA of the CDR3 is TGTGCCAGCTCACCGACAGGGGACAATCAGCCCCAGCATTTT. Protein product: CASSPTGDNQPQHF.

This clone came up a few times. Different DNA sequences within this sample yield the same CDR3. The chain is built from TRBV28 and TRBJ2-7; TRBD1 aligns across 11 bases. The CDR3 extends over 14 amino acids. Germline CDR1 is MDHEN and CDR2 is SYDVKM. The trim removed 4 bases at V and 2 bases at J, leaving 1 base unmatched. The CDR3 here is CASSSGQGAYEQYF. The DNA of the CDR3 is TGTGCCAGCAGTTCGGGACAGGGGGCCTACGAGCAGTACTTC.

The chain is built from TRBV18 and TRBJ1-1; a possible D gene is TRBD1 (5 bases). The CDR3 covers 14 residues. V was pared by 3 bases and J by 4 bases, with 12 bases between. Germline V gene lookup returns CDR1 KGHSH and CDR2 LQKENI. In DNA form, the CDR3 reads TGTGCCAGCTCACCGGAGCCAGGGTCCACTGAAGCTTTCTTT. Its translation: CASSPEPGSTEAFF.

This clone was found a few times. V is TRBV19 and J is TRBJ2-1, with 12 bases identical to TRBD2. The CDR3 is 15 residues long. V shed 5 bases and J 9 bases; nucleotides not matched to a gene: 8. Germline CDR1 is LNHDA and CDR2 is SQIVND (reference sequence). The CDR3, as DNA: TGTGCCAGTAGTCCCCTACGGACTAGCGGGACTGAGCAGTTCTTC. Its translation: CASSPLRTSGTEQFF. The full variable domain, in which reference TRBV19 and TRBJ2-1 provide the parts outside the CDR3, is DGGITQSPKYLFRKEGQNVTLSCEQNLNHDAMYWYRQDPGQGLRLIYYSQIVNDFQKGDIAEGYSVSREKKESFPLTVTSAQKNPTAFYLCASSPLRTSGTEQFFGPGTRLTVL.

This clone was observed a handful of times. This sequence joins TRBV10-3 and TRBJ2-3; D may be TRBD1 (6 bases). V gave up 0 bases and J gave up 1 base, with 8 bases separating them. The CDR3 consists of 15 residues. Germline assignment: CDR1 ENHRY and CDR2 SYGVKD. DNA for the CDR3: TGTGCCATCAGTGAGTCGAAGGGGGGCACAGATACGCAGTATTTT. Translating gives CAISESKGGTDTQYF.

This clone showed up just a few times. The rearrangement joins TRBV5-6 to TRBJ1-5; D gene ambiguous. CDR1 and CDR2 from the germline V gene are SGHDT and YYEEEE. CDR3 length: 15 amino acids. Trimming removed 3 bases at V and 7 bases at J, with 17 bases between. In DNA form, the CDR3 reads TGTGCCAGCAGCTCAGGCGCGGGTGGCGGACAGCCCCAGCATTTT. Amino acid sequence: CASSSGAGGGQPQHF.